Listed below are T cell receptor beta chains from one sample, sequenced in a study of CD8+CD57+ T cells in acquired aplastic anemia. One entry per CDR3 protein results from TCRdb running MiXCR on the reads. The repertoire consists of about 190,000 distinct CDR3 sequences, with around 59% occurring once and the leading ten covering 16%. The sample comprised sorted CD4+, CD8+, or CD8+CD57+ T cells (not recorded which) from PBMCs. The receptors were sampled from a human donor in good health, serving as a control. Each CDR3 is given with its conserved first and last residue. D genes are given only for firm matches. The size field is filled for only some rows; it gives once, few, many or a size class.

CDR3nt: TGCAGTGCTAGATACAGGGACTATCCCTACGAGCAGTACTTC; CDR3aa: CSARYRDYPYEQYF; j_gene: TRBJ2-7; v_gene: TRBV20-1; abundance: NA; d_gene: NA
CDR3nt: TGTGCCAGTAGTATGATAGGGACAGGGCTAAACTATGGCTACACCTTC; CDR3aa: CASSMIGTGLNYGYTF; j_gene: TRBJ1-2; v_gene: TRBV19; abundance: NA; d_gene: TRBD1
CDR3nt: TGTGCCATCAACCACTCGGCAGGGGCCACCTACGAGCAGTACTTC; CDR3aa: CAINHSAGATYEQYF; j_gene: TRBJ2-7; v_gene: TRBV10-3; abundance: NA; d_gene: NA
CDR3nt: TGTGCCAGCAGTAACCCCCTTCTGACAGTCGGCTACACCTTC; CDR3aa: CASSNPLLTVGYTF; j_gene: TRBJ1-2; v_gene: TRBV6-2/TRBV6-3; abundance: many; d_gene: NA
CDR3nt: TGCGCCAGCAGCCAAGATCCGGGAGGCACAGATACGCAGTATTTT; CDR3aa: CASSQDPGGTDTQYF; j_gene: TRBJ2-3; v_gene: TRBV4-1; abundance: NA; d_gene: NA
CDR3nt: TGCAGTGCCTGGACGCTAACTAGCACAGATACGCAGTATTTT; CDR3aa: CSAWTLTSTDTQYF; j_gene: TRBJ2-3; v_gene: TRBV20-1; abundance: NA; d_gene: NA
CDR3nt: TGTGCCAGCAGTGAATTTCCAGCCCCACGCACAGATACGCAGTATTTT; CDR3aa: CASSEFPAPRTDTQYF; j_gene: TRBJ2-3; v_gene: TRBV6-1; abundance: NA; d_gene: NA
CDR3nt: TGCGCCAGCAGCGCCACAGGGGGGAGTTCCTACGAGCAGTACTTC; CDR3aa: CASSATGGSSYEQYF; j_gene: TRBJ2-7; v_gene: TRBV5-1; abundance: few; d_gene: TRBD1
CDR3nt: TGCAGTGCTAAGCCAGGGTCGGTGGGTACAGATACGCAGTATTTT; CDR3aa: CSAKPGSVGTDTQYF; j_gene: TRBJ2-3; v_gene: TRBV20-1; abundance: many; d_gene: NA
CDR3nt: TGTGCCAGCAGCGTAGCTGGTGCAGGGTCGAACGGCTACACCTTC; CDR3aa: CASSVAGAGSNGYTF; j_gene: TRBJ1-2; v_gene: TRBV9; abundance: NA; d_gene: NA
CDR3nt: TGTGCCACCAGCAGAGACAGTACTGAAGCTTTCTTT; CDR3aa: CATSRDSTEAFF; j_gene: TRBJ1-1; v_gene: TRBV15; abundance: many; d_gene: NA
CDR3nt: TGTGCCAGCAGCTTAGTAGGCTTTAGCAATCAGCCCCAGTACTTC; CDR3aa: CASSLVGFSNQPQYF; j_gene: TRBJ2-5; v_gene: TRBV7-2; abundance: NA; d_gene: NA
CDR3nt: TGTGCCAGTAGTATTAACTATGGCTACACCTTC; CDR3aa: CASSINYGYTF; j_gene: TRBJ1-2; v_gene: TRBV19; abundance: many; d_gene: NA
CDR3nt: TGCAGTGCTAGAGATTATTCGGGGGGTTTGTTGTTCTTC; CDR3aa: CSARDYSGGLLFF; j_gene: TRBJ2-1; v_gene: TRBV20-1; abundance: many; d_gene: TRBD2
CDR3nt: TGCGCCAGCAGTCGGAGACTAGCCCAAGAGACCCAGTACTTC; CDR3aa: CASSRRLAQETQYF; j_gene: TRBJ2-5; v_gene: TRBV10-2; abundance: NA; d_gene: TRBD2
CDR3nt: TGCGCCAGCAGCTTCGGGACAGCTCGAGACTCTGGGGCCAACGTCCTGACTTTC; CDR3aa: CASSFGTARDSGANVLTF; j_gene: TRBJ2-6; v_gene: TRBV5-1; abundance: NA; d_gene: TRBD1
CDR3nt: TGTGCCAGCAGTTACGACAGGCTCATTTCAGATACGCAGTATTTT; CDR3aa: CASSYDRLISDTQYF; j_gene: TRBJ2-3; v_gene: TRBV6-1; abundance: once; d_gene: NA
CDR3nt: TGCGCCGGTAGCTCCGACAGCCTTGGAGACACCATATATTTT; CDR3aa: CAGSSDSLGDTIYF; j_gene: TRBJ1-3; v_gene: TRBV5-1; abundance: NA; d_gene: NA
CDR3nt: TGCAGCGTTGGAACAGGGTTGACGACTAATGAAAAACTGTTTTTT; CDR3aa: CSVGTGLTTNEKLFF; j_gene: TRBJ1-4; v_gene: TRBV29-1; abundance: NA; d_gene: NA
CDR3nt: TGTGCCAGCAGCTTCGACTCGGGCCGCATCGGGGCCAAAAACATTCAGTACTTC; CDR3aa: CASSFDSGRIGAKNIQYF; j_gene: TRBJ2-4; v_gene: TRBV11-2; abundance: many; d_gene: NA
CDR3nt: TGTGCCAGCAGCTTAACGTCCGGGACACCAGACGTAGCCTACGAGCAGTACTTC; CDR3aa: CASSLTSGTPDVAYEQYF; j_gene: TRBJ2-7; v_gene: TRBV7-8; abundance: NA; d_gene: NA
CDR3nt: TGTGCCAGCAGCGTCGAGGAAGAGACCCAGTACTTC; CDR3aa: CASSVEEETQYF; j_gene: TRBJ2-5; v_gene: TRBV9; abundance: NA; d_gene: NA
CDR3nt: TGTAGTGCCCCGGGACTAGCGGGGGGGCGGGTCGAGCGGTACTTC; CDR3aa: CSAPGLAGGRVERYF; j_gene: TRBJ2-7; v_gene: TRBV20-1; abundance: NA; d_gene: TRBD2
CDR3nt: TGTGCCAGTAGTCCAAGACAGGGGTTCAGCTCCTACGAGCAGTACTTC; CDR3aa: CASSPRQGFSSYEQYF; j_gene: TRBJ2-7; v_gene: TRBV19; abundance: NA; d_gene: TRBD1
CDR3nt: TGTGCCAGCAGCCCCATAGGAGCGGGGCGACCCTCCTACGAGCAGTACTTC; CDR3aa: CASSPIGAGRPSYEQYF; j_gene: TRBJ2-7; v_gene: TRBV6-5; abundance: many; d_gene: TRBD2
CDR3nt: TGTGCCAGCAGTTTAAGACTCCCCGTGGCGGATACGCAGTATTTT; CDR3aa: CASSLRLPVADTQYF; j_gene: TRBJ2-3; v_gene: TRBV24-1; abundance: NA; d_gene: NA
CDR3nt: TGTGCCAGCAGCCCGAGCCAGGGAAACTACGAGCAGTACTTC; CDR3aa: CASSPSQGNYEQYF; j_gene: TRBJ2-7; v_gene: TRBV7-8; abundance: NA; d_gene: NA
CDR3nt: TGTGCCAGCAGTCAACCCGACAGGGATAATTCACCCCTCCACTTT; CDR3aa: CASSQPDRDNSPLHF; j_gene: TRBJ1-6; v_gene: TRBV6-2/TRBV6-3; abundance: many; d_gene: TRBD1
CDR3nt: TGTGCCAGCAGTTACTCAGGAGGACAGTATCAGCCCCAGCATTTT; CDR3aa: CASSYSGGQYQPQHF; j_gene: TRBJ1-5; v_gene: TRBV6-2/TRBV6-3; abundance: many; d_gene: NA
CDR3nt: TGTGCCAGCAGCGTACGGACAGGACTTCAATCAGCCCCAGCATTT; CDR3aa: CASSVRTGLQSAPAF; j_gene: TRBJ1-5; v_gene: TRBV9; abundance: NA; d_gene: TRBD1
CDR3nt: TGTGCCAGCAGCTTGCGGGGGGCATCAGGAAACACCATATATTTT; CDR3aa: CASSLRGASGNTIYF; j_gene: TRBJ1-3; v_gene: TRBV5-8; abundance: many; d_gene: NA
CDR3nt: TGTGCCAGCAGTGTGGTCAGGGCGTACGAGCGGTACTTC; CDR3aa: CASSVVRAYERYF; j_gene: TRBJ2-7; v_gene: TRBV2; abundance: NA; d_gene: NA